One and the same sample provided the 20 T cell receptor beta chains below, sequenced in a study of blood T cell repertoires in COVID-19. The data were produced by immunoSEQ multiplex PCR, yet TCRdb's version contains in-frame clones alone and is incomplete. The table has approximately 41,000 clones, approximately 86% seen once. The sample was peripheral blood. The receptor source for this set is a woman over 75 with active COVID-19.

The V call is TRBV4-1, the J call TRBJ1-4; TRBD1 matches at 8 bases. CDR3 length: 17 amino acids. V was clipped by 1 base and J by 4 bases; unmatched bases: 8. Germline V gives CDR1 MGHRA, CDR2 YSYEKL. In DNA, the CDR3 is TGCGCCAGCAGCCAAGTTTCGACAGGGGCGATTAATGAAAAACTGTTTTTT. It translates to CASSQVSTGAINEKLFF.

V gene TRBV5-1 combines with J gene TRBJ2-7, with 12 bases fitting TRBD2. Per germline, CDR1 SGHRS and CDR2 YFSETQ. Germline trimming cut 2 bases from V and 6 bases from J; bases unmatched to any gene: 3. This CDR3 is 14 amino acids long. Written as DNA, the CDR3 is TGCGCCAGCAGCTTCCTACTAGCGGGGGGCGAGCAGTACTTC. It yields the protein CASSFLLAGGEQYF.

This clone is termed medium-sized. The chain recombines TRBV2 with TRBJ1-2; maybe TRBD1 (6 bases). The V end was cut by 4 bases, the J end by 8 bases, with 14 bases between. The length of the CDR3 is 13 residues. Germline values: CDR1 SNHLY, CDR2 FYNNEI. The CDR3 nucleotides are TGTGCCAGCAGTGTATCGCAGGGGATCGGCTACACCTTC. Translating gives CASSVSQGIGYTF. The whole variable domain, filled in from reference TRBV2 and TRBJ1-2, reads EPEVTQTPSHQVTQMGQEVILRCVPISNHLYFYWYRQILGQKVEFLVSFYNNEISEKSEIFDDQFSVERPDGSNFTLKIRSTKLEDSAMYFCASSVSQGIGYTFGSGTRLTVV.

V usage is TRBV3-1 (or the pseudogene TRBV3-2) and J usage is TRBJ1-3, with 10 nucleotides matching TRBD1. The CDR3 contains 14 residues. The germline CDR1 and CDR2 sequences are LGHDT and YNNKEL (reference sequence). V lost 4 bases and J lost 8; bases outside the gene matches: 5. The CDR3 reads CASSPRTGGYTIYF. The DNA of the CDR3 is TGTGCCAGCAGCCCTCGGACAGGGGGGTACACCATATATTTT.

This clone occurred once. The chain recombines TRBV5-5 with TRBJ2-5, with no clear D. The CDR3 is 14 amino acids. CDR1 and CDR2 (germline): SGHKS, YYEKEE (reference sequence). Trimming pared 4 bases from V and 4 bases from J, leaving 14 bases between. The CDR3 nucleotides read TGTGCCAGCAGCGGGCATTATCAACGAGAGACCCAGTACTTC. It yields the protein CASSGHYQRETQYF.

The CDR3 DNA reads TGTGCCAGCAGTCCCCGGACTATAGGAACGACAGATACGCAGTATTTT. This gives the protein CASSPRTIGTTDTQYF. The rearrangement joins TRBV6-2 or TRBV6-3 to TRBJ2-3, with D possibly TRBD2 on 6 matching bases. There are 16 residues in the CDR3. Germline loops: CDR1 MNHEY, CDR2 SVGEGT. Deletions cut 5 bases from V and 3 bases from J, with 18 bases between.

The chain joins TRBV7-2 to TRBJ1-5, with a possible D match to TRBD1 (5 bases). The CDR3 is 14 amino acids. The germline CDR1 and CDR2 sequences are SGHTA and FQGNSA. V dropped 2 bases and J dropped 9 bases, with 14 bases sitting between them. The DNA of the CDR3 is TGTGCCAGCAGCTTATCAGGGCCTAACAGGCCCCAGCATTTT. Translated: CASSLSGPNRPQHF.

V and J are TRBV6-6 and TRBJ1-5, with 8 bases lining up with TRBD1. This CDR3 contains 14 residues. CDR1 and CDR2 from the germline V gene are MNHNY and SVGAGI (reference sequence). V shed 8 bases and J 4 bases; nucleotides not matched to a gene: 7. The chain's CDR3 is CASGTDRANQPQHF. Written as DNA, the CDR3 is TGTGCCAGCGGCACGGACAGGGCAAATCAGCCCCAGCATTTT.

This clone has more than one count but fewer than ten. The chain employs TRBV5-1 and TRBJ1-5; TRBD1 agrees at 7 bases. V shed 0 bases, J shed 7 bases, and the junction held 7 bases outside the gene matches. In germline, CDR1 is SGHRS, CDR2 YFSETQ. There are 15 residues in the CDR3. CDR3 nucleotide sequence: TGCGCCAGCAGCTTGGATACAGGGGAAACGCAGCCCCAGCATTTT. This encodes CASSLDTGETQPQHF. Full variable domain (rest looked up from reference TRBV5-1 and TRBJ1-5): KAGVTQTPRYLIKTRGQQVTLSCSPISGHRSVSWYQQTPGQGLQFLFEYFSETQRNKGNFPGRFSGRQFSNSRSEMNVSTLELGDSALYLCASSLDTGETQPQHFGDGTRLSIL.

The J gene is TRBJ1-6, the V gene TRBV4-3; a weak D match, TRBD1 (6 bases). Trimming took 0 bases from V and 3 from J, leaving 18 bases between them. Germline-derived CDR1 and CDR2 are LGHNA and YSLEER. The CDR3 is made up of 19 amino acids. The CDR3 protein is CASSQDPTSGAFYNSPLHF. CDR3 DNA: TGCGCCAGCAGCCAAGACCCCACATCAGGGGCCTTCTATAATTCACCCCTCCACTTT.

V is TRBV9 and J is TRBJ1-4; 7 bases are shared with TRBD1. Germline CDR1 SGDLS, CDR2 YYNGEE. Trimming cost V 3 bases and J 0 bases; bases outside gene matches: 20. The CDR3 consists of 21 residues. The CDR3, as DNA: TGTGCCAGCAGCGCCCGGTGGAGGGGGCCGTCACTTCCCGCAACTAATGAAAAACTGTTTTTT. Protein: CASSARWRGPSLPATNEKLFF.

The V and J genes are TRBV28 and TRBJ2-5; possible D gene TRBD2, 6 bases. The CDR3 is made up of 14 amino acids. Germline V lookup: CDR1 MDHEN, CDR2 SYDVKM. V dropped 6 bases and J dropped 5 bases, with 16 bases sitting between them. The CDR3 region has the DNA TGTGCCAGCAGGTCGTACGGGAGTGGGGAGACCCAGTACTTC. This encodes CASRSYGSGETQYF.

V gene TRBV9 combines with J gene TRBJ2-5; a weak D match, TRBD2 (5 bases). The CDR3 is 14 residues long. Trimming left V 0 bases short and J 5 bases short, with 11 bases between. Germline loops: CDR1 SGDLS, CDR2 YYNGEE. CDR3 loop: CASSVGTGMETQYF. CDR3 coding DNA: TGTGCCAGCAGCGTAGGTACGGGAATGGAGACCCAGTACTTC.

This chain connects TRBV5-4 to TRBJ2-7; 8 positions match TRBD1. CDR1 is SGHNT, CDR2 YYREEE, per germline (reference sequence). CDR3 length: 15 amino acids. With 0 bases clipped from V and 2 bases from J, the junction kept 4 bases outside the gene matches. This chain's CDR3 is CASSLGTGGTYEQYF. The CDR3 DNA sequence: TGTGCCAGCAGCTTGGGAACAGGGGGGACCTACGAGCAGTACTTC.

This clone has just one count. This rearrangement joins TRBV30 to TRBJ2-7; 10 positions agree with TRBD1. Losses at the gene ends were 5 bases for V and 4 bases for J; bases not matched to a gene: 8. The CDR3 totals 14 residues. From germline, CDR1 is GTSNPN and CDR2 SVGIG (reference sequence). The CDR3: CAWGSGTGVYEQYF. The CDR3, as DNA: TGTGCCTGGGGTAGTGGGACAGGGGTATACGAGCAGTACTTC.

The chain joins TRBV11-2 to TRBJ2-2; 10 bases line up with TRBD2. Trimming cost V 5 bases and J 7 bases; bases outside gene matches: 7. The CDR3 has 15 residues. Looked up from germline, CDR1 is SGHAT and CDR2 is FQNNGV. This CDR3 reads CASSASGGGIGELFF. The DNA for the CDR3 is TGTGCCAGCAGCGCCAGCGGGGGGGGTATCGGGGAGCTGTTTTTT.

This sequence joins TRBV5-4 and TRBJ1-6, with a weak D call TRBD1 (6 bases). Looked up from germline, CDR1 is SGHNT and CDR2 is YYREEE (reference sequence). This CDR3 region has 17 residues. Trimming removed 3 bases from V and 7 bases from J, with 20 bases in between. DNA of the CDR3: TGTGCCAGCAGCTCCGGGACACCAGTTACCGGAAATTCACCCCTCCACTTT. It yields the protein CASSSGTPVTGNSPLHF.

V and J are TRBV10-3 and TRBJ1-4, with D maybe TRBD1 (5 bases). Germline CDR1 and CDR2: ENHRY and SYGVKD. The CDR3 totals 14 residues. Deletions cut 3 bases from V and 7 bases from J, with 12 bases between. CDR3 sequence reads: CAISDTGRFEKLFF. CDR3 coding DNA: TGTGCCATCAGTGATACAGGCAGGTTTGAAAAACTGTTTTTT.

The rearrangement links TRBV30 to TRBJ2-5; D not resolved. The CDR3 has 15 amino acids. In germline, CDR1 is GTSNPN, CDR2 SVGIG (reference sequence). V lost 0 bases and J lost 4, with 15 bases in between. CDR3 in DNA: TGTGCCTGGAGTGTACTCCACTCTTCGCTAGAGACCCAGTACTTC. Its protein is CAWSVLHSSLETQYF.

The chain couples TRBV25-1 to TRBJ1-1, with D perhaps matching TRBD1 (5 bases). Germline CDR1 reads MGHDK; CDR2 reads SYGVNS. The CDR3 sequence is 16 residues long. Trimming shortened V by 4 bases and J by 4 bases, and 19 bases separated the two germline ends. The CDR3 reads CASSVGGLGEGTEAFF. The CDR3 nucleotides read TGTGCCAGCAGTGTGGGGGGGTTGGGTGAGGGCACTGAAGCTTTCTTT.